The text below deals with one T cell receptor (beta chain). This clonotype turned up a few times. It lacks a known antigen. No per-base quality is available; no much larger clone lies one base away. This record comes from a study of human T cells and chemical hapten exposure (TCRdb year 2021). Background for the entire study: For sensitization, 2% DPC in acetone was applied to a roughly 2 cm by roughly 2 cm area of upper inner arm skin. Patients additionally received weekly therapeutic DPC doses to the scalp throughout the approximately 24-week study period. Patch tests used Finn chambers with 0.01% DPC on the upper back, scored after 6 days by International Contact Dermatitis Research Group standards. The patient cohort, mostly female, included alopecia areata with under or over 50% scalp involvement, alopecia totalis and alopecia universalis. Libraries were combined into a pool for sequencing, and differences in TCR yield between samples came mainly from small differences in library volumes within the pool. The study tracked peripheral blood TCR repertoire changes in vivo during primary and secondary sensitization to the hapten diphenylcyclopropenone (DPC) in alopecia patients. Blood samples were taken from patients before sensitization (week 0) and then at 2, 6 and about 24 weeks after DPC sensitization. Approximately 28 alopecia patients gave blood for TCR sequencing at one to four time points (pre-sensitization, 2, 6 and 24 weeks).

The library was generated by RACE. The sequencing machine was a NextSeq 500. Library preparation attached unique molecular identifiers to individual cDNA molecules for quantitative, reproducible TCR counting. Both TCR alpha and TCR beta chains were sequenced from each blood RNA sample. The original pipeline was this. Samples had a median of 95,638 TCRs, with a range from about 23,224 to 750,000. The Decombinator software suite was used to annotate the V, J and CDR3 of the TCR reads. For PS versus PT1 abundance plots, all samples were subsampled to the same number of TCRs (28,000). TCRs were defined as expanded if absent before sensitization and observed at least eight times at the 2-week time point. TCRdb itself trimmed the public reads at Q25 with fastp, ran MiXCR and retained productive beta chains. A single entry per CDR3 protein holds the most common genes and DNA from its merged rows. What appears here as the V and J calls and clone size reflects TCRdb's work, not the paper's. The table for this sample lists roughly 110,000 distinct CDR3 sequences; more than 10% of them were counted only once. More than 1.5% of the sample goes to the ten largest clones.

This specimen's time point label, per the study, means: pre-sensitization, week 0. The treatment or condition label, as the study defines it: therapeutic diphenylcyclopropenone sensitization with weekly scalp DPC. At every patch-test visit, the blood draw took place before the patch test was put on. Patients were eligible if aged 18 to 70, diagnosed with alopecia and judged suitable for DPC therapy, and pregnant patients were excluded. Unfractionated whole blood was collected in Tempus Blood RNA tubes, and total RNA was extracted from that blood. V is clipped by 3 bases and J by 10 bases, and the sequence between their germline boundaries is 10 bases long. From cysteine to phenylalanine, the CDR3 is 12 amino acids long. Only the CDR3 region is kept as DNA, spanning 36 bases read in frame from base 1. Per the germline V gene (reference sequence), LGHDT is the CDR1 and YNNKEL is the CDR2. Beyond this particular receptor, the publication reports: No change with DPC sensitization was found in the number of TCRs above 1 in 1000 frequency, and no evidence of global repertoire structure alterations was found. Because all patients had alopecia, a presumed autoimmune disease, the immune response of the patients might differ from that of healthy individuals. Significantly more large CDR3 similarity clusters were formed by expanded TCRs than by pre-sensitization or healthy control sets, consistent with antigen-driven responses. A positive correlation was found between the number of PT1 expanded TCRs and patch test score, with significance reached at thresholds 8, 16 and 32 but not 4. After repeated subsampling, changes were observed in the strength of the expansion versus patch-test correlation and in the threshold at which the correlation became significant.

The rearrangement joined TRBV3-1 to TRBJ2-1, and possibly TRBD1, on 6 matching bases. This material consisted of whole blood, taken in connection with sensitization to the hapten diphenylcyclopropenone (DPC). This sequence originates from a woman between 45 and 60 years old with alopecia areata. Some clones in this sample may be carry-over from other donors' samples. CDR3 reads: CASSHPTGEQFF. The sequence in DNA is TGTGCCAGCAGCCATCCTACAGGGGAGCAGTTCTTC.